This T cell receptor beta chain was found in a study of T cells in Graves' hyperthyroidism and ophthalmopathy. Study-wide findings and caveats: Ophthalmopathy onset followed model prediction by a median approximately 6.2 months. By a 13 V-J model, ophthalmopathy was set apart from stable hyperthyroidism.

With respect to this clonotype: Its matching antigen is unknown.

Trimming took 3 bases from V and 4 from J, leaving 16 bases between them. Germline CDR1 reads SGHRS; CDR2 reads YFSETQ. The CDR3 runs to 15 residues. Calling Graves' hyperthyroidism stable meant ophthalmopathy did not progress within 18 months. RNA transcripts served as the template for amplifying TCR beta CDR3 regions. Researchers ran a first-round RT-PCR on the TCR CDR3 using the HTBI primer set. TCRdb reprocessed the multiplex PCR reads via MiXCR and lists one record per CDR3 protein. The sample lists roughly 96,000 distinct CDR3 sequences, about half seen once, with roughly 27% in the top ten. This chain joins TRBV5-1 and TRBJ1-1, with D perhaps matching TRBD1 (5 bases). The sample consisted of blood. This TCR was recovered from a woman in her thirties or forties with Graves' hyperthyroidism. CDR3 in DNA: TGCGCCAGCAGCTGGGGGAGGCCGGGGATCACTGAAGCTTTCTTT. Its protein product is CASSWGRPGITEAFF.